This TCR beta chain stems from a study of T-cell reconstitution after alpha-beta-depleted transplantation in children. Unique molecular identifiers tagged the TCRbeta library. TCRdb redid the calling of the PCR reads with MiXCR, one entry per CDR3 protein. The table has about 490,000 distinct CDR3 sequences, 10% seen once. This clonotype appeared many times. The germline V and J ends were trimmed by 1 base and 5 bases, with 5 bases remaining between them. This CDR3 contains 12 residues. Germline CDR1 SGHRS, CDR2 YFSETQ. The sample here was PBMCs, taken before TCRalphabeta/CD19-depleted stem cell transplant. The source is a child aged 2 to 15 with inherited bone marrow failure, due to receive a stem cell transplant. V is TRBV5-1 and J is TRBJ2-3, with D unresolved. In DNA, the CDR3 is TGCGCCAGCAGCTTGCGTTTAGATACGCAGTATTTT. This gives the protein CASSLRLDTQYF.